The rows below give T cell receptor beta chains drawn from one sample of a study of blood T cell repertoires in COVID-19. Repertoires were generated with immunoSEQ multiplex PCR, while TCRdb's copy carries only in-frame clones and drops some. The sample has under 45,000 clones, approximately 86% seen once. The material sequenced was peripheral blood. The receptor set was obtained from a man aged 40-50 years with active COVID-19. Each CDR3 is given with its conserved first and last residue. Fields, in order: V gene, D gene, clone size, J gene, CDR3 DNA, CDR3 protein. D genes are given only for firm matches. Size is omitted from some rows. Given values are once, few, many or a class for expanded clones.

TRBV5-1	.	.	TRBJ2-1	TGCGCCAGTCGGGGCGGGGACAATGAGCAGTTCTTC	CASRGGDNEQFF
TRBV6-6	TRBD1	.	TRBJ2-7	TGTGCCAGCAGCGGGACAGGGGTTACTAACTCCTACGAGCAGTACTTC	CASSGTGVTNSYEQYF
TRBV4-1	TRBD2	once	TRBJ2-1	TGCGCCAGCAGCCAAGACCCTAGCGGGAGCTCCTACAATGAGCAGTTCTTC	CASSQDPSGSSYNEQFF
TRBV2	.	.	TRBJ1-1	TGTGCCAGCAGTCAGGAGGGTTCGGACACTGAAGCTTTCTTT	CASSQEGSDTEAFF
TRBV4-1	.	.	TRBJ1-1	TGCGCCAGCACCCAGGACACCCTGAACACTGAAGCTTTCTTT	CASTQDTLNTEAFF
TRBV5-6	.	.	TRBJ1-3	TGTGCCAGCAGCTTGGTCGTAGGAAACACCATATATTTT	CASSLVVGNTIYF
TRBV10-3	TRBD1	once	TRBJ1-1	TGTGCCATCAGTGAGGGGATGGACAGGGGGCTCACTGAAGCTTTCTTT	CAISEGMDRGLTEAFF
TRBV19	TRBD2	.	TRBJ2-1	TGTGCCAGTAGTATAGCGCTAGCGGTTTACAATGAGCAGTTCTTC	CASSIALAVYNEQFF
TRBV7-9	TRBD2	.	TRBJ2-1	TGTGCCAGCAGCTCCCCCCTTAGCGGGAGCTCTGGTGAGCAGTTCTTC	CASSSPLSGSSGEQFF
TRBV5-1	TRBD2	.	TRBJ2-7	TGCGCCAGCAGGGCTGGCCCGGGGGGAACCTACGAGCAGTACTTC	CASRAGPGGTYEQYF